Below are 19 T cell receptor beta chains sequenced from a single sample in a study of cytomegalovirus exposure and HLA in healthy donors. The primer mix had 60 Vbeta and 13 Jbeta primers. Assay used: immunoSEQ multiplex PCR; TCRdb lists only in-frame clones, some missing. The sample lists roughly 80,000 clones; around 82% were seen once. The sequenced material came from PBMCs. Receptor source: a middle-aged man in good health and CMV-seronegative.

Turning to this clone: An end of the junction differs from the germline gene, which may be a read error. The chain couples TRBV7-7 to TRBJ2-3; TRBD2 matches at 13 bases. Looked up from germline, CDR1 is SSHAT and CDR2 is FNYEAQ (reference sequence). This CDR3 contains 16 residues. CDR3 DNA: TGTGCTAGCAGCTTTGGACTAGCGGGGGCCCCAGATACGCAGTATTTT. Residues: CASSFGLAGAPDTQYF.

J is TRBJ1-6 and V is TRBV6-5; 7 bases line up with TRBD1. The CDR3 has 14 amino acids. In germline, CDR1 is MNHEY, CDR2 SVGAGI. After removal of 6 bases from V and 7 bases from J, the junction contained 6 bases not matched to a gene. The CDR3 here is CASRRDSLNSPLHF. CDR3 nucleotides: TGTGCCAGCAGGCGGGACAGTTTGAATTCACCCCTCCACTTT.

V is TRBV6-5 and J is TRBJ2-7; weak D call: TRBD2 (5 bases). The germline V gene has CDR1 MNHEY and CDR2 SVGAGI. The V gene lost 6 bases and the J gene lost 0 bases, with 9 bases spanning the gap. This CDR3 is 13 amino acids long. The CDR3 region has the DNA TGTGCCAGCAGATTAGGGAGCTCCTACGAGCAGTACTTC. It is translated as CASRLGSSYEQYF.

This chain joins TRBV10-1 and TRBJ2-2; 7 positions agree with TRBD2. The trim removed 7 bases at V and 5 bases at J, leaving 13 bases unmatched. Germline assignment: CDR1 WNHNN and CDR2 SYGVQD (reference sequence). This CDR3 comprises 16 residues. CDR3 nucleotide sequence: TGCGCCAGCATGGGGGGGAGCCTCGAGGGGACCGGGGAGCTGTTTTTT. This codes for CASMGGSLEGTGELFF.

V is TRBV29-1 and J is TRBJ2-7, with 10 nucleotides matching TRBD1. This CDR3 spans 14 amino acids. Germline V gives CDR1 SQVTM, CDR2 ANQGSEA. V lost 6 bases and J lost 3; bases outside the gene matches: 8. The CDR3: CSVTIRTGGYEQYF. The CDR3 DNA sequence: TGCAGCGTCACCATTCGGACAGGGGGCTACGAGCAGTACTTC.

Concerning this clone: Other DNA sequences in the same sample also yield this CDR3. The CDR3 region is CATEGGDSTGELFF. CDR3 nucleotide sequence: TGTGCCACCGAAGGGGGAGACAGCACCGGGGAGCTGTTTTTT. V gene TRBV15 combines with J gene TRBJ2-2; weak D call: TRBD1 (6 bases). The germline V gene encodes CDR1 LNHNV and CDR2 YYDKDF (reference sequence). Trimming removed 8 bases from V and 4 bases from J, with 14 bases in between. This CDR3 spans 14 amino acids.

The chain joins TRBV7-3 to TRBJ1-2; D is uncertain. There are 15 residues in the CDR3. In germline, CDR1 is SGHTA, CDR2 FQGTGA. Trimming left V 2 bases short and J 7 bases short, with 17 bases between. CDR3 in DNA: TGTGCCAGCAGCTTAGGCGGGGTTGGAGGCGGTGGCTACACCTTC. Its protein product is CASSLGGVGGGGYTF.

DNA of the CDR3: TGTGCCAGCAGTTTCCCCGGGGGGGCCCCCTACAATGAGCAGTTCTTC. It codes for CASSFPGGAPYNEQFF. This sequence joins TRBV27 and TRBJ2-1; 8 bases are a match to TRBD2. Unmatched junction bases numbered 6, after V lost 3 bases and J lost 2 bases. Germline V gene data show CDR1 as MNHEY and CDR2 as SMNVEV (reference sequence). This CDR3 contains 16 residues.

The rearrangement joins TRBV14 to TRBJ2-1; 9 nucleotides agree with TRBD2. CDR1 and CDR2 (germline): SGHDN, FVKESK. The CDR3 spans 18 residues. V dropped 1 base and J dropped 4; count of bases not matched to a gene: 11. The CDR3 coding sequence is TGTGCCAGCAGCCAAGGGGGCCCCGGGACTAGCCGTTACAATGAGCAGTTCTTC. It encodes CASSQGGPGTSRYNEQFF.

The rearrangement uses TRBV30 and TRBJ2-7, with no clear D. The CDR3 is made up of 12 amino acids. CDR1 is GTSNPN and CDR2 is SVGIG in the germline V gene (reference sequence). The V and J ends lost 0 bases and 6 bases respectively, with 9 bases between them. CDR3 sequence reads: CAWSVSAGEQYF. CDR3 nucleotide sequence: TGTGCCTGGAGTGTCTCGGCAGGCGAGCAGTACTTC.

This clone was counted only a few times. CDR3 DNA: TGTGCCAGTAGCGGGGGAGGGGGGAGAACTGAAGCTTTCTTT. This codes for CASSGGGGRTEAFF. This rearrangement joins TRBV19 to TRBJ1-1; a possible D gene is TRBD1 (6 bases). The V gene lost 6 bases and the J gene lost 5 bases, with 16 bases spanning the gap. CDR1 and CDR2 (germline): LNHDA, SQIVND (reference sequence). This CDR3 has 14 residues.

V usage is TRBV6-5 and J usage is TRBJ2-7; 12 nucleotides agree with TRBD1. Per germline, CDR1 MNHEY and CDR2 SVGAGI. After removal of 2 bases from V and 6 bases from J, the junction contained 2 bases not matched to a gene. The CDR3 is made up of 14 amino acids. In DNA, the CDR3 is TGTGCCAGCAGTTACGGGACAGGGGGCGGCGAGCAGTACTTC. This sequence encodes CASSYGTGGGEQYF.

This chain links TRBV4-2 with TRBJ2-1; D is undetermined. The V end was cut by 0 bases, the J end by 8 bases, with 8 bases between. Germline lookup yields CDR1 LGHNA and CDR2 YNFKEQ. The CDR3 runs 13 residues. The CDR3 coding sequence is TGTGCCAGCAGCCAAGAATTCATTCATGAGCAGTTCTTC. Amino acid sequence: CASSQEFIHEQFF.

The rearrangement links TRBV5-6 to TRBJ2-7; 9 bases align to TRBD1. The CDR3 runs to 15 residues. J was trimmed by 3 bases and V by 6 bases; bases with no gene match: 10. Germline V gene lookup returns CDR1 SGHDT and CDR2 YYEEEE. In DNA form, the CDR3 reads TGTGCCAGCAACTCCGGGGGACAGGGAAACTACGAGCAGTACTTC. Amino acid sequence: CASNSGGQGNYEQYF. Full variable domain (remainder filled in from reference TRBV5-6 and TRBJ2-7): DAGVTQSPTHLIKTRGQQVTLRCSPKSGHDTVSWYQQALGQGPQFIFQYYEEEERQRGNFPDRFSGHQFPNYSSELNVNALLLGDSALYLCASNSGGQGNYEQYFGPGTRLTVT.

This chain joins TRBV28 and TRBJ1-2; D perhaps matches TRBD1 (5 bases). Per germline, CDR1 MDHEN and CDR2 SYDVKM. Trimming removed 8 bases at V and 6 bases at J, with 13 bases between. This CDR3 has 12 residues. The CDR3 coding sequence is TGTGCCAGCGCCCCCCGGACACATGGCTACACCTTC. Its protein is CASAPRTHGYTF.

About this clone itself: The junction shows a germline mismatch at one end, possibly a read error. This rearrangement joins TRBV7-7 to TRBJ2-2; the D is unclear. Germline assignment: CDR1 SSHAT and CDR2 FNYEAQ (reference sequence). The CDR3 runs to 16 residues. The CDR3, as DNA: TGTGCTAGCAGCTCCCAATTCACACGGAACACCGGGGAGCTGTTTTTT. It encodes CASSSQFTRNTGELFF.

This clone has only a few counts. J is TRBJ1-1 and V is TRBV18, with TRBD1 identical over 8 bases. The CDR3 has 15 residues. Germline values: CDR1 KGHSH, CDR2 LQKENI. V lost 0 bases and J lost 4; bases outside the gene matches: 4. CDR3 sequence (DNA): TGTGCCAGCTCACCACCGTCAGGGGGCTTCACTGAAGCTTTCTTT. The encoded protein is CASSPPSGGFTEAFF.

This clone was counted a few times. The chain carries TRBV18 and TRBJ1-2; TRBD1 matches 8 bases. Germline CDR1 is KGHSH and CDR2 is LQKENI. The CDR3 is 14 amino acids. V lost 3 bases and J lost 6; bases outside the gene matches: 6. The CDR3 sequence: CASSPLDRGDGYTF. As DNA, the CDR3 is TGTGCCAGCTCACCCCTTGACAGGGGAGATGGCTACACCTTC. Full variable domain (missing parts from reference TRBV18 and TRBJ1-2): NAGVMQNPRHLVRRRGQEARLRCSPMKGHSHVYWYRQLPEEGLKFMVYLQKENIIDESGMPKERFSAEFPKEGPSILRIQQVVRGDSAAYFCASSPLDRGDGYTFGSGTRLTVV.

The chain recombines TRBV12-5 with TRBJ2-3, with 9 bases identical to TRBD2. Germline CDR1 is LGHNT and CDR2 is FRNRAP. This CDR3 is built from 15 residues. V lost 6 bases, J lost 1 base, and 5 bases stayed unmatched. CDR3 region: CASGPRTSGTDTQYF. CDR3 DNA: TGTGCTAGTGGCCCAAGGACTAGCGGCACAGATACGCAGTATTTT.